This T cell receptor beta chain came from a study of read filtering for tumor transcriptome and immune sequencing. This clonotype appeared many times. Germline V lookup: CDR1 DFQATT, CDR2 SNEGSKA (reference sequence). V lost 1 base, J lost 10 bases, and 7 bases stayed unmatched. This CDR3 has 13 amino acids. Molecular barcoded adaptors covering alpha/delta and beta/gamma chains were used on 400 to 450 ng RNA. TCRdb processed the reads anew with MiXCR; each CDR3 protein has one entry. The data show fewer than 35,000 distinct CDR3 sequences, around 18% seen once. The chain joins TRBV20-1 to TRBJ2-1; 7 positions match TRBD2. Sequencing was done on a sample of a population of CD138-negative cells sorted from bone marrow. This clonotype originated in a donor aged 40 or over with multiple myeloma. CDR3 in amino acids: CSARGSAGEEQFF. CDR3 bases: TGCAGTGCTAGAGGTTCGGCGGGGGAAGAGCAGTTCTTC.